The T cell receptor (beta chain) under discussion was sequenced for a study of shared clonotypes between healthy human individuals (TCRdb year 2020). About the study as a whole: The cohort comprised a couple of women and a few men aged 18 to 49 years. For each donor, CD4 naive and CD4 memory were each given three plates, CD8 naive was given two plates, and CD8 memory was given one plate. To estimate repertoire size and how much clonotypes are shared between individuals, the study performed deep sequencing of blood TCR repertoires from roughly five healthy adults. To increase sequencing depth and limit assay-specific biases, different laboratories used diverse techniques to prepare libraries and sequence TCR repertoires. Each donor's leukapheresis produced roughly between roughly 0.85 and 10 billion PBMCs. On the study overall, not on this receptor specifically: Even with the large sequencing depth, rarefaction of the sorted-subset datasets indicated that sequencing was incomplete. Sampling was restricted to blood, and TCR repertoires in tissue are likely to differ from TCR repertoires in blood. Across four donors, around 5% of naive CD4, roughly 3.4% of naive CD8, under 2.5% of memory CD4, and approximately 0.42% of memory CD8 clonotypes were shared. Because the study included a small number of donors, the genetic and exposure-history diversity represented was limited. Estimated clonotype richness was generally larger for naive than for memory subsets. Pairwise subsampling led to the expectation that sequencing depth would affect the degree of clonotype sharing among donors. Compared with non-shared clonotypes, clonotypes shared by all four sorted-subset donors had higher generation probabilities.

Using the deep immunoSEQ assay, TCR CDR3 regions were amplified from genomic DNA by multiplex PCR. Extracted genomic DNA from each cell subset was distributed evenly across all wells of several immunoSEQ 96-well plates, and each plate was treated as a replicate. Each replicate PCR for sorted subsets received around 0.2 ug genomic DNA, equal to some 32,000 T cell genomes. Purified libraries were measured with a Qubit 3.0 fluorometer, size-checked on a Bioanalyzer 2100, and measured again with the KAPA Library Quantification kit. A separate single-read 150-cycle Illumina NextSeq 550 flow cell was used to sequence each immunoSEQ 96-well plate. In the original analysis: Because the immunoSEQ output included only junctional sequences and no quality scores, the filtering could not be the same as the filtering used for full-length reads. Sequences were annotated with PyIR, a Python wrapper for IgBLAST v1.9, and V/J genes and CDR3 were assigned using IMGT germline references. Reads with weak V/J assignments (E-value above 1e-6), missing CDR3, stop codons, out-of-frame junctions, or ambiguous translated residues were removed. V3J clonotypes were defined by identical inferred V gene, J gene, and CDR3 amino acid sequence. To compute the percentage overlap between repertoires, the number of shared unique clonotypes was divided by the size of the smaller repertoire. Richness of each repertoire was evaluated using RTK rarefaction, the Chao1 estimator, and Recon v2.1 estimates of unobserved clonotypes. Generation probabilities for all TCRbeta clonotypes obtained by the gDNA method from a handful of donors were computed using OLGA. Drawn from immuneACCESS, this table holds only the in-frame rearrangements with V and J called that TCRdb kept. Clones are partly lost; checked studies trace under half to an unresolved V gene and leave the rest unexplained. V and J calls and clone size follow that table, whereas D and trimming were derived from the DNA. This sample is represented by about 2.3 million clones; over 90% of them were singletons. The ten largest clones capture about 0.39% of the sample.

Notes on this clone: Its antigen remains undetermined. Nothing much larger sits one base from this clone, and base qualities are not available.

Healthy HIV-negative adults with no recently reported acute infections or vaccinations were included as donors. All donors were Caucasian adults living in Nashville, Tennessee, USA. CD4+ T cells were enriched through magnetic negative selection, after which naive cells were positively selected on CD45RA and the remaining negative fraction served as the memory subset. Blood was obtained by leukapheresis, after which PBMCs were separated by Ficoll-Histopaque density gradient centrifugation and cryopreserved in liquid nitrogen vapor phase. Analytical flow cytometry was used to check the purity and quantity of each magnetically sorted T cell population. Genomic DNA was isolated from every sorted fraction and measured by UV absorbance on a Nanodrop 2000c. The TCR comes from a man aged 18 to 29 in good health. Some clones in this sample may be carry-over from other donors' samples. Sequencing was carried out using naive CD4+ T cells from PBMCs. The label giving this sample's cell subset or site can be read as: CD45RA+ positively selected.

This receptor has the CDR3 CASTQARVTGELFF. The DNA reads as follows: TGTGCCAGCACACAGGCCCGCGTGACCGGGGAGCTGTTTTTT. The chain is assembled from TRBV19 and TRBJ2-2; the D gene is perhaps TRBD1, on 5 matching bases. Relative to germline, V is 9 bases shorter and J is 5 bases shorter, with 16 bases between their ends. CDR1 LNHDA and CDR2 SQIVND are derived from the germline V gene (reference sequence). From the cysteine up to the phenylalanine, the CDR3 has a length of 14 residues. The entry retains the CDR3 DNA only, 42 bases that are in frame from base 1.